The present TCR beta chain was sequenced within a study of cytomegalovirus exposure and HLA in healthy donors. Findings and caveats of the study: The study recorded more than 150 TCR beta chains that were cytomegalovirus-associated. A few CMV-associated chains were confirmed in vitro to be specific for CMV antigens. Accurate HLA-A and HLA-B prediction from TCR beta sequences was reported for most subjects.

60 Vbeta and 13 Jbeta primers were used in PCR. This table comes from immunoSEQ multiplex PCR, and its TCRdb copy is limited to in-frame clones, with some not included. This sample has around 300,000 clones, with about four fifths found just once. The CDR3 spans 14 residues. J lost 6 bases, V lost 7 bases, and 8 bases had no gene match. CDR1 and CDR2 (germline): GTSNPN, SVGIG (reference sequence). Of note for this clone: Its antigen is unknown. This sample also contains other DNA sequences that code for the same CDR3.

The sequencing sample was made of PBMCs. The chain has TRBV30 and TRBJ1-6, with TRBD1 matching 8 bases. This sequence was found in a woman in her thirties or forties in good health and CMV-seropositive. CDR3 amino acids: CALTSDRANSPLHF. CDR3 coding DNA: TGTGCCTTAACTTCGGACAGGGCTAATTCACCCCTCCACTTT.